These 25 T cell receptor beta chains were all obtained from the same sample, sequenced in a study of blood T cell repertoires in COVID-19. TCRdb's copy holds only in-frame clones and misses some; the assay was immunoSEQ multiplex PCR. The table has 250,000 to 350,000 clones, approximately 91% seen once. The specimen sequenced was peripheral blood. The receptors shown here come from a woman younger than 45 with COVID-19, enrolled during active disease.

This clone showed up just once. J is TRBJ1-4 and V is TRBV7-8; TRBD1 is a possible D gene (6 bases). The CDR3 is 14 residues long. The V and J ends lost 5 bases and 8 bases respectively, with 15 bases between them. Germline values: CDR1 SGHVS, CDR2 FQNEAQ. This CDR3 is CASSRGPVWEKLFF. The CDR3 region has the DNA TGTGCCAGCAGCCGGGGGCCCGTTTGGGAAAAACTGTTTTTT. Using reference TRBV7-8 and TRBJ1-4 for the parts outside the CDR3, the full variable domain is GAGVSQSPRYKVAKRGQDVALRCDPISGHVSLFWYQQALGQGPEFLTYFQNEAQLDKSGLPSDRFFAERPEGSVSTLKIQRTQQEDSAVYLCASSRGPVWEKLFFGSGTQLSVL.

The rearrangement uses TRBV4-1 and TRBJ2-5; D uncertain. With 0 bases removed from V and 0 bases from J, the gap between germline ends came to 8 bases. Germline values: CDR1 MGHRA, CDR2 YSYEKL. This CDR3 is built from 15 residues. In DNA, the CDR3 is TGCGCCAGCAGCCAAGATCCAGGATACCAAGAGACCCAGTACTTC. This sequence encodes CASSQDPGYQETQYF.

The J gene is TRBJ1-6, the V gene TRBV19, with 9 bases that match TRBD1. CDR3 size: 14 residues. Germline CDR1 is LNHDA and CDR2 is SQIVND (reference sequence). J lost 10 bases, V lost 10 bases, and 11 bases had no gene match. CDR3 amino acids: CATGQGRVRSPLHF. The CDR3 DNA sequence: TGTGCCACCGGACAGGGGAGGGTACGGTCACCCCTCCACTTT.

The rearrangement joins TRBV11-2 to TRBJ2-7; 11 bases are shared with TRBD1. Germline CDR1 reads SGHAT; CDR2 reads FQNNGV. The trim removed 2 bases at V and 2 bases at J, leaving 2 bases unmatched. The CDR3 length is 15 residues. CDR3 amino acids: CASSLPGQGAYEQYF. The CDR3 bases are TGTGCCAGCAGCTTACCGGGACAGGGGGCCTACGAGCAGTACTTC.

This CDR3 is CASITGAGTDTQYF. The DNA for the CDR3 is TGCGCCAGCATCACAGGGGCTGGCACAGATACGCAGTATTTT. The chain combines TRBV10-2 with TRBJ2-3; 7 bases fit TRBD1. V gave up 7 bases and J gave up 1 base; unmatched junction bases: 5. This CDR3 is 14 amino acids long. Germline V gene sequence: CDR1 WSHSY, CDR2 SAAADI.

The chain links TRBV30 to TRBJ1-4, with 9 bases fitting TRBD1. Germline assignment: CDR1 GTSNPN and CDR2 SVGIG (reference sequence). The CDR3 has 13 residues. V gave up 5 bases and J gave up 8 bases; unmatched junction bases: 6. CDR3 DNA: TGTGCCTGGGCGTGGACAGGGGCAGAAAAACTGTTTTTT. Residues: CAWAWTGAEKLFF. Full variable domain (outside the CDR3, taken from reference TRBV30 and TRBJ1-4): SQTIHQWPATLVQPVGSPLSLECTVEGTSNPNLYWYRQAAGRGLQLLFYSVGIGQISSEVPQNLSASRPQDRQFILSSKKLLLSDSGFYLCAWAWTGAEKLFFGSGTQLSVL.

CDR3 residues: CASSGPGQGLISNQPQHF. The CDR3 coding sequence is TGTGCCAGCAGCGGACCGGGACAGGGGTTGATTAGCAATCAGCCCCAGCATTTT. The chain recombines TRBV6-2 or TRBV6-3 with TRBJ1-5, with 10 bases aligning to TRBD1. Germline lookup yields CDR1 MNHEY and CDR2 SVGEGT. The CDR3 loop spans 18 amino acids. Trimming at V came to 6 bases and at J to 0 bases, leaving 11 bases not matched to a gene.

The chain couples TRBV7-3 to TRBJ2-1; the match to TRBD2 covers 9 bases. Unmatched junction bases numbered 4, after V lost 0 bases and J lost 7 bases. CDR3 length equals 15 residues. Germline V gene data show CDR1 as SGHTA and CDR2 as FQGTGA. The DNA for the CDR3 is TGTGCCAGCAGCTTAACTAGCGGGAGTAGGAATGAGCAGTTCTTC. It codes for CASSLTSGSRNEQFF.

The chain has TRBV5-1 and TRBJ2-6; TRBD2 might be the D (5 bases). V was clipped by 4 bases and J by 2 bases, with 16 bases between them. The CDR3 is 17 amino acids. Germline V lookup: CDR1 SGHRS, CDR2 YFSETQ. The CDR3 coding sequence is TGCGCCAGCAGCCCGGAGGTCGTGGTCACTGGGGCCAACGTCCTGACTTTC. It translates to CASSPEVVVTGANVLTF.

This chain uses TRBV10-1 with TRBJ2-2, with 9 bases fitting TRBD1. Unmatched junction bases numbered 14, after V lost 4 bases and J lost 5 bases. Per germline, CDR1 WNHNN and CDR2 SYGVQD (reference sequence). The CDR3 runs 18 residues. CDR3 residues: CASSGRQGGAVGTGELFF. CDR3 nucleotide sequence: TGCGCCAGCAGTGGAAGACAGGGGGGAGCGGTCGGAACCGGGGAGCTGTTTTTT.

This rearrangement joins TRBV9 to TRBJ2-1; D is possibly TRBD1 (6 bases). Germline V gene data show CDR1 as SGDLS and CDR2 as YYNGEE. Trimming removed 0 bases at V and 1 base at J, with 11 bases between. The CDR3 is 16 residues long. CDR3 sequence: CASSVARGPSYNEQFF. CDR3 sequence (DNA): TGTGCCAGCAGCGTAGCCAGGGGCCCTTCCTACAATGAGCAGTTCTTC.

This chain joins TRBV19 and TRBJ1-5; perhaps TRBD1 as D (5 bases). Trimming shortened V by 5 bases and J by 7 bases, and 12 bases separated the two germline ends. Looked up from germline, CDR1 is LNHDA and CDR2 is SQIVND (reference sequence). The CDR3 sequence is 13 residues long. CDR3 sequence: CASSSKGKQPQHF. Here the CDR3 DNA reads TGTGCCAGTAGTTCGAAGGGGAAACAGCCCCAGCATTTT.

The rearrangement uses TRBV10-3 and TRBJ2-7; TRBD2 aligns across 11 bases. V lost 3 bases and J lost 3; bases outside the gene matches: 1. Germline assignment: CDR1 ENHRY and CDR2 SYGVKD. This CDR3 is built from 14 residues. As DNA, the CDR3 is TGTGCCATCAGTGATCTAGCGGGGGGCTACGAGCAGTACTTC. As protein: CAISDLAGGYEQYF.

The chain links TRBV2 to TRBJ1-6; 9 nucleotides align to TRBD1. Germline V gene data show CDR1 as SNHLY and CDR2 as FYNNEI. The CDR3 covers 13 residues. Trimming at V came to 7 bases and at J to 8 bases, leaving 3 bases not matched to a gene. The CDR3 region is CASTRTGDSPLHF. In DNA form, the CDR3 reads TGTGCCAGCACCCGGACAGGGGATTCACCCCTCCACTTT.

This chain connects TRBV19 to TRBJ1-1; the D gene is possibly TRBD1 (6 bases). The CDR3 extends over 16 amino acids. Between the trimmed V and J ends, which lost 7 bases and 6 bases, there was a span of 24 bases. Per germline, CDR1 LNHDA and CDR2 SQIVND (reference sequence). The CDR3 region has the DNA TGTGCCAGTAATACACAGGGAAGTCAAATTTACGCTGAAGCTTTCTTT. This translates into CASNTQGSQIYAEAFF.

This chain links TRBV7-3 with TRBJ2-3; the D gene is possibly TRBD1 (7 bases). The CDR3 is 12 residues long. Trimming left V 6 bases short and J 8 bases short, with 12 bases between. Germline-derived CDR1 and CDR2 are SGHTA and FQGTGA. The CDR3 DNA is TGTGCCAGCAGTCAGGGGGGAGGTACGCAGTATTTT. Translated, it gives CASSQGGGTQYF.

The V call is TRBV5-1, the J call TRBJ2-7, with D perhaps matching TRBD2 (5 bases). Germline assignment: CDR1 SGHRS and CDR2 YFSETQ. The V and J ends lost 4 bases and 3 bases respectively, with 11 bases between them. This CDR3 spans 13 amino acids. The CDR3 DNA sequence: TGCGCCAGCAGCCAACCGGGGAACTACGAGCAGTACTTC. It codes for CASSQPGNYEQYF.

This chain joins TRBV5-6 and TRBJ2-7; D possibly corresponds to TRBD2 (6 bases). The V end was cut by 3 bases, the J end by 2 bases, with 18 bases between. Per the germline V gene, CDR1 is SGHDT and CDR2 is YYEEEE. This CDR3 is built from 16 residues. The CDR3 DNA reads as TGTGCCAGCAGCTCTCCGGGTAGCGGAGTCCCCTACGAGCAGTACTTC. This sequence encodes CASSSPGSGVPYEQYF.

This clone was seen just once. The chain combines TRBV30 with TRBJ1-1; 8 nucleotides match TRBD1. CDR3 length: 15 amino acids. Trimming took 7 bases from V and 9 from J; bases not matched to a gene: 19. Germline CDR1 GTSNPN, CDR2 SVGIG (reference sequence). CDR3 in amino acids: CAYHRPSGGVGQAFF. The CDR3 nucleotides are TGTGCCTACCACCGGCCATCAGGGGGCGTTGGACAAGCTTTCTTT. The variable domain in full, completed from reference TRBV30 and TRBJ1-1, reads SQTIHQWPATLVQPVGSPLSLECTVEGTSNPNLYWYRQAAGRGLQLLFYSVGIGQISSEVPQNLSASRPQDRQFILSSKKLLLSDSGFYLCAYHRPSGGVGQAFFGQGTRLTVV.

The chain combines TRBV5-1 with TRBJ2-5, with 7 positions matching TRBD1. J was trimmed by 3 bases and V by 3 bases; bases with no gene match: 2. Germline V gene data show CDR1 as SGHRS and CDR2 as YFSETQ. The CDR3 runs to 13 residues. CDR3 loop: CASSSGTEETQYF. The CDR3 DNA reads TGCGCCAGCAGCTCGGGGACAGAAGAGACCCAGTACTTC.

The rearrangement joins TRBV30 to TRBJ1-6; 11 positions agree with TRBD1. Germline CDR1 GTSNPN, CDR2 SVGIG (reference sequence). The CDR3 covers 16 residues. V was pared by 7 bases and J by 0 bases, with 5 bases of the junction left unmatched. The CDR3 sequence is CAFGTGGFSYNSPLHF. CDR3 nucleotides: TGTGCCTTTGGGACAGGGGGTTTCTCCTATAATTCACCCCTCCACTTT.

J is TRBJ2-7 and V is TRBV5-8; TRBD2 matches 12 bases. The CDR3 loop spans 15 amino acids. Germline CDR1 is SGHTS and CDR2 is YDEGEE. J was trimmed by 1 base and V by 9 bases; bases with no gene match: 8. The CDR3 nucleotides are TGTGCCACCCGGCTAGCGGGAGGGCGGTCCTACGAGCAGTACTTC. The encoded protein is CATRLAGGRSYEQYF.

This chain links TRBV6-6 with TRBJ1-5, with unresolved D. The CDR3 length is 13 residues. Trimming took 7 bases from V and 9 from J, leaving 16 bases between them. Germline assignment: CDR1 MNHNY and CDR2 SVGAGI (reference sequence). The CDR3 here is CASTPESQRPQHF. The CDR3, as DNA: TGTGCCAGCACCCCAGAGAGTCAGCGGCCCCAGCATTTT.

The chain carries TRBV28 and TRBJ2-1; possibly TRBD2 for D (6 bases). V was pared by 1 base and J by 0 bases, with 13 bases between. Germline assignment: CDR1 MDHEN and CDR2 SYDVKM. This CDR3 has 17 residues. DNA of the CDR3: TGTGCCAGCAGTTTATCTTGGGCCGGGAGCTCCTACAATGAGCAGTTCTTC. Translation gives CASSLSWAGSSYNEQFF.

This clone showed up just a few times. The J gene is TRBJ2-7, the V gene TRBV4-3; 7 positions match TRBD1. The CDR3 has 17 amino acids. V shed 0 bases and J 9 bases; nucleotides not matched to a gene: 17. The germline gives CDR1 LGHNA, CDR2 YSLEER. DNA for the CDR3: TGCGCCAGCAGCCAAGATTTAGGGGACAGTCAGTTGAAGGGGCAGTACTTC. Translation gives CASSQDLGDSQLKGQYF.